The next 24 T cell receptor beta chains were all read from a single sample in a study of neoadjuvant anti-PD-1 for oral cavity cancer listed by TCRdb under 2021. The method behind the library was the immunoSEQ multiplex PCR assay. TCRdb provides this immuneACCESS table in a form limited to in-frame rearrangements. Some clones are lacking; in checked studies, under half of them reflect an unresolved V gene, and why the rest are absent is not known. The sample has about 15,000 clones on record, about 70% of them singletons. Over 2% of the sample belongs to the ten largest clones. The time point label corresponds to: before neoadjuvant nivolumab. This specimen was PBMCs, taken before nivolumab (anti-PD-1) treatment. Source of these receptors: a person aged 40 to 85 with oral cavity squamous cell carcinoma.

This chain's CDR3 is CASGQGIPYEQYF. Here the CDR3 DNA reads TGTGCCAGCGGACAGGGGATCCCCTACGAGCAGTACTTC. This chain joins TRBV28 and TRBJ2-7, with TRBD1 identical over 9 bases. Looked up from germline, CDR1 is MDHEN and CDR2 is SYDVKM. This CDR3 comprises 13 residues. Trimming took 8 bases from V and 2 from J; bases not matched to a gene: 4. The entire variable domain, with the rest obtained from reference TRBV28 and TRBJ2-7, is as follows: DVKVTQSSRYLVKRTGEKVFLECVQDMDHENMFWYRQDPGLGLRLIYFSYDVKMKEKGDIPEGYSVSREKKERFSLILESASTNQTSMYLCASGQGIPYEQYFGPGTRLTVT.

The J gene is TRBJ2-6, the V gene TRBV19, with D tentatively TRBD1 or TRBD2 (6 bases each). Trimming pared 4 bases from V and 0 bases from J, leaving 19 bases between. This CDR3 contains 19 residues. The germline gives CDR1 LNHDA, CDR2 SQIVND (reference sequence). CDR3 sequence reads: CASSRWGGGGGSGANVLTF. CDR3 sequence (DNA): TGTGCCAGTAGTAGATGGGGAGGCGGAGGGGGCTCTGGGGCCAACGTCCTGACTTTC.

This chain links TRBV11-2 with TRBJ2-7; D uncertain. This CDR3 is built from 17 residues. Germline assignment: CDR1 SGHAT and CDR2 FQNNGV. Trimming shortened V by 4 bases and J by 2 bases, and 21 bases separated the two germline ends. CDR3 sequence reads: CASSSYPAARPTYEQYF. The CDR3 DNA is TGTGCCAGCAGCTCTTACCCTGCGGCCAGACCGACCTACGAGCAGTACTTC.

The chain couples TRBV5-1 to TRBJ1-2; TRBD1 aligns across 10 bases. J gave up 4 bases and V 4 bases, and 10 bases lay outside the gene matches. Germline CDR1 SGHRS, CDR2 YFSETQ. The CDR3 extends over 16 amino acids. CDR3 amino acids: CASSEGGQGTFYGYTF. The CDR3, as DNA: TGCGCCAGCAGCGAAGGGGGACAGGGGACTTTCTATGGCTACACCTTC.

A few counts support this clone. This chain connects TRBV5-4 to TRBJ1-6; 8 bases are shared with TRBD1. Germline V gives CDR1 SGHNT, CDR2 YYREEE (reference sequence). The CDR3 sequence is 14 residues long. V dropped 4 bases and J dropped 6; count of bases not matched to a gene: 3. In nucleotides, the CDR3 is TGTGCCAGCAGCCCGGGACAGGCTAATTCACCCCTCCACTTT. Protein sequence: CASSPGQANSPLHF.

This clone was recorded a few times. This chain links TRBV14 with TRBJ2-1, with 8 bases fitting TRBD2. Germline CDR1 SGHDN, CDR2 FVKESK. The CDR3 sequence is 15 residues long. The V segment lost 4 bases and the J segment 5 bases; nucleotides outside the gene matches: 7. Here the CDR3 reads CASSPSGGGHNEQFF. CDR3 coding DNA: TGTGCCAGCAGCCCCTCTGGCGGGGGGCACAATGAGCAGTTCTTC.

This chain joins TRBV5-4 and TRBJ1-2, with 8 nucleotides matching TRBD1. CDR1 is SGHNT and CDR2 is YYREEE in the germline V gene (reference sequence). V was pared by 4 bases and J by 4 bases, with 6 bases of the junction left unmatched. This CDR3 region has 14 residues. The CDR3 loop is CASSRTGMGYGYTF. The DNA for the CDR3 is TGTGCCAGCAGCCGGACAGGGATGGGCTATGGCTACACCTTC.

This clone turned up a few times. The chain links TRBV6-1 to TRBJ2-1, with 8 bases fitting TRBD2. The junction had 10 bases not matched to a gene; V was cut back by 10 bases and J by 8 bases. CDR3 length equals 13 residues. Germline CDR1 MNHNS, CDR2 SASEGT. CDR3 nucleotides: TGTGCCACCGTTGGGACTAGTTTCCATGAGCAGTTCTTC. It is translated as CATVGTSFHEQFF.

The chain employs TRBV6-6 and TRBJ1-2; tentative D call: TRBD1 (5 bases). Trimming left V 0 bases short and J 8 bases short, with 10 bases between. The CDR3 covers 13 residues. The V gene's germline CDR1 is MNHNY and CDR2 SVGAGI (reference sequence). The CDR3 loop reads CASSYSGDRGYTF. The DNA of the CDR3 is TGTGCCAGCAGTTACTCCGGGGACCGGGGCTACACCTTC.

The chain joins TRBV25-1 to TRBJ1-6; D uncertain. Germline V gives CDR1 MGHDK, CDR2 SYGVNS. The V gene lost 4 bases and the J gene lost 8 bases, with 3 bases spanning the gap. This CDR3 region has 11 residues. In DNA, the CDR3 is TGTGCCAGCAGTGCTGATTCACCCCTCCACTTT. Translated, it gives CASSADSPLHF.

This chain uses TRBV6-1 with TRBJ2-1; D gene uncertain. The CDR3 has 15 amino acids. The germline gives CDR1 MNHNS, CDR2 SASEGT. V was clipped by 4 bases and J by 0 bases, with 10 bases between them. This chain's CDR3 is CASSVGQGSYNEQFF. CDR3 bases: TGTGCCAGCAGTGTAGGGCAAGGCTCCTACAATGAGCAGTTCTTC.

V is TRBV5-6 and J is TRBJ1-5, with TRBD1 identical over 9 bases. J was trimmed by 11 bases and V by 4 bases; bases with no gene match: 13. The CDR3 covers 15 residues. Germline CDR1 and CDR2: SGHDT and YYEEEE. In DNA form, the CDR3 reads TGTGCCAGCAGCGCGAGGACAGGGGTCCGCAGGACCCAGCATTTT. Translation: CASSARTGVRRTQHF.

The rearrangement uses TRBV7-2 and TRBJ1-1; perhaps TRBD1 as D (5 bases). The CDR3 spans 13 residues. Germline V gene data show CDR1 as SGHTA and CDR2 as FQGNSA. V lost 4 bases to trimming and J lost 5 bases, with 11 bases between them. CDR3 residues: CASSSAKGTEAFF. The DNA of the CDR3 is TGTGCCAGCAGCTCCGCTAAGGGGACTGAAGCTTTCTTT.

V gene TRBV6-6 combines with J gene TRBJ2-7; D is perhaps TRBD1 (6 bases). This CDR3 is 15 amino acids long. CDR1 is MNHNY, CDR2 SVGAGI, per germline (reference sequence). V was clipped by 2 bases and J by 2 bases, with 13 bases between them. The CDR3 loop is CASSYTKTGAYEQYF. DNA for the CDR3: TGTGCCAGCAGTTACACAAAGACAGGAGCCTACGAGCAGTACTTC.

V and J are TRBV12-5 and TRBJ2-7, with D maybe TRBD2 (5 bases). V was shortened by 6 bases and J by 6 bases, with 15 bases between the two germline ends. Germline V gene sequence: CDR1 LGHNT, CDR2 FRNRAP. The CDR3 covers 13 residues. The CDR3 reads CASGLGGTFEQYF. The CDR3 DNA follows: TGTGCTAGTGGCCTCGGAGGCACTTTCGAGCAGTACTTC.

The chain has TRBV27 and TRBJ2-3, with D hard to call. The ends were cut back, 6 bases at V and 3 bases at J, with 4 bases in the middle. This CDR3 comprises 11 residues. Germline CDR1 is MNHEY and CDR2 is SMNVEV (reference sequence). The CDR3 spells CASRRTDTQYF. In DNA, the CDR3 is TGTGCCAGCAGGCGGACAGATACGCAGTATTTT.

This clone was counted once. This chain connects TRBV29-1 to TRBJ2-1; TRBD2 agrees at 14 bases. Germline V CDR1 and CDR2: SQVTM, ANQGSEA. The J segment lost 5 bases and the V segment lost 7 bases, leaving 4 bases of the junction unmatched. The CDR3 runs 14 residues. The CDR3 DNA sequence: TGCAGCGCTCGGGGACTAGCGGGAGACAATGAGCAGTTCTTC. As protein: CSARGLAGDNEQFF.

J is TRBJ2-7 and V is TRBV4-2; D is unclear. The ends were cut back, 3 bases at V and 7 bases at J, with 13 bases in the middle. From germline, CDR1 is LGHNA and CDR2 YNFKEQ. CDR3 length equals 13 residues. This chain's CDR3 is CASSQAPEGEQYF. In DNA, the CDR3 is TGTGCCAGCAGCCAGGCCCCTGAAGGGGAGCAGTACTTC.

Only a few counts were recorded for this clone. The rearrangement uses TRBV7-9 and TRBJ1-1; D unresolved. Trimming left V 3 bases short and J 1 base short, with 9 bases between. In germline, CDR1 is SEHNR, CDR2 FQNEAQ (reference sequence). This CDR3 contains 14 residues. CDR3 sequence reads: CASSFMGQNTEAFF. The CDR3 bases are TGTGCCAGCAGCTTCATGGGCCAGAACACTGAAGCTTTCTTT. Drawing the rest from reference TRBV7-9 and TRBJ1-1, the complete variable domain is DTGVSQNPRHKITKRGQNVTFRCDPISEHNRLYWYRQTLGQGPEFLTYFQNEAQLEKSRLLSDRFSAERPKGSFSTLEIQRTEQGDSAMYLCASSFMGQNTEAFFGQGTRLTVV.

This clone was counted a single time. The CDR3 here is CASSVKASITDTQYF. In nucleotides, the CDR3 is TGTGCCAGCAGCGTAAAGGCAAGTATCACAGATACGCAGTATTTT. The gene calls are TRBV9 and TRBJ2-3, with no clear D. The CDR3 is made up of 15 amino acids. V shed 1 base and J shed 2 bases, with 11 bases lying between them. CDR1 SGDLS and CDR2 YYNGEE come from the germline V gene.

J is TRBJ1-1 and V is TRBV14; D is possibly TRBD1 (6 bases). The germline V gene encodes CDR1 SGHDN and CDR2 FVKESK. Trimming left V 2 bases short and J 4 bases short, with 8 bases between. CDR3 length: 13 residues. The CDR3 sequence is CASSQTGPTEAFF. CDR3 nucleotides: TGTGCCAGCAGCCAAACAGGGCCCACTGAAGCTTTCTTT.

The genes are TRBV11-2 and TRBJ2-7; either TRBD1 or TRBD2 may supply D (5 bases each). The V end was cut by 1 base, the J end by 5 bases, with 12 bases between. Germline V gene data show CDR1 as SGHAT and CDR2 as FQNNGV. The CDR3 is made up of 14 amino acids. The CDR3 sequence is CASSLGGRRNEQYF. The CDR3 nucleotides are TGTGCCAGCAGCTTAGGGGGCAGGAGGAACGAGCAGTACTTC.

The chain employs TRBV6-5 and TRBJ1-2, with a weak D call TRBD1 (5 bases). The CDR3 is made up of 13 amino acids. Trimming took off 2 bases at V and 4 bases at J, with 8 bases between the two ends. Per the germline V gene, CDR1 is MNHEY and CDR2 is SVGAGI. This CDR3 is CASSYAGIYGYTF. In DNA form, the CDR3 reads TGTGCCAGCAGTTACGCAGGGATCTATGGCTACACCTTC.

This chain connects TRBV15 to TRBJ1-5, with 7 bases matching TRBD1. Looked up from germline, CDR1 is LNHNV and CDR2 is YYDKDF (reference sequence). The CDR3 spans 16 residues. V shed 1 base, J shed 3 bases, and the junction held 6 bases outside the gene matches. In DNA form, the CDR3 reads TGTGCCACCAGCAGAGGCCAGGGACAGCACAATCAGCCCCAGCATTTT. This translates into CATSRGQGQHNQPQHF.